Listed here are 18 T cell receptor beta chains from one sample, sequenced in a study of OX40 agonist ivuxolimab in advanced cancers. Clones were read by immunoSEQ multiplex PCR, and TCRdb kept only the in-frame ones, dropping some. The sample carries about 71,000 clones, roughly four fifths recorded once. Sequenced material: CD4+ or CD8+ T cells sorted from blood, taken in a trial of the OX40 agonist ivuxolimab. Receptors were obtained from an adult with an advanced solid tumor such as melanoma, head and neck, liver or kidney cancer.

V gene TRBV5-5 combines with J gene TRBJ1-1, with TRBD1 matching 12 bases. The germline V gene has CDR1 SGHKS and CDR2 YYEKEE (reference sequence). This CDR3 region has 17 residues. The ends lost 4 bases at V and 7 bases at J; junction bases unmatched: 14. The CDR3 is CASSAGQSGTGGLEAFF. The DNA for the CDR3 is TGTGCCAGCAGCGCTGGCCAATCTGGGACAGGGGGCCTTGAAGCTTTCTTT.

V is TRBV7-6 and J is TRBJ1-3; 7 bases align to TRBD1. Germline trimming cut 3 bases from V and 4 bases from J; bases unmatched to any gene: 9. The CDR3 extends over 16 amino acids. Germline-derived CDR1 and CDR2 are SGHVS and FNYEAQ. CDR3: CASSFSAGTAGNTIYF. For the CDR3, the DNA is TGTGCCAGCAGCTTCTCGGCCGGGACAGCCGGAAACACCATATATTTT.

As DNA, the CDR3 is TGTGCCAGCAGCGCAATCAGTGAGAATGAAGCTTTCTTT. Amino acids: CASSAISENEAFF. The J gene is TRBJ1-1, the V gene TRBV5-4; D remains ambiguous. The CDR3 extends over 13 amino acids. Trimming took 4 bases from V and 7 from J, leaving 14 bases between them. Germline V gene sequence: CDR1 SGHNT, CDR2 YYREEE (reference sequence). The whole variable domain, filled in from reference TRBV5-4 and TRBJ1-1, reads ETGVTQSPTHLIKTRGQQVTLRCSSQSGHNTVSWYQQALGQGPQFIFQYYREEENGRGNFPPRFSGLQFPNYSSELNVNALELDDSALYLCASSAISENEAFFGQGTRLTVV.

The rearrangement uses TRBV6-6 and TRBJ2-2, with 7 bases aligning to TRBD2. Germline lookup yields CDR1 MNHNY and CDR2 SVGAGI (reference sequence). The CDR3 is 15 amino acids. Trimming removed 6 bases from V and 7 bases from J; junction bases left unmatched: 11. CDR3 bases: TGTGCCAGCAGACAGCGGGACCTGGGGGGCGGGGAGCTGTTTTTT. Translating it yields CASRQRDLGGGELFF.

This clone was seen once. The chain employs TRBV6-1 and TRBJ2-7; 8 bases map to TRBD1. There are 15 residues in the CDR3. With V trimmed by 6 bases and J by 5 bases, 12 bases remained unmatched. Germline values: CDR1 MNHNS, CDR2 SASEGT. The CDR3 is CASRPVDRGNNEQYF. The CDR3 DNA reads TGTGCCAGCAGACCAGTAGACAGGGGAAACAACGAGCAGTACTTC.

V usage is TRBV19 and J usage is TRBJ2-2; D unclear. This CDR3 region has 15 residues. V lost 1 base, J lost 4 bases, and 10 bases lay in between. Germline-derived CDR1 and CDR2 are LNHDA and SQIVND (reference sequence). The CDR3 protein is CASSIAQSSTGELFF. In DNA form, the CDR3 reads TGTGCCAGTAGTATAGCCCAGTCGAGCACCGGGGAGCTGTTTTTT. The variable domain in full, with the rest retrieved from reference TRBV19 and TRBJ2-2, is DGGITQSPKYLFRKEGQNVTLSCEQNLNHDAMYWYRQDPGQGLRLIYYSQIVNDFQKGDIAEGYSVSREKKESFPLTVTSAQKNPTAFYLCASSIAQSSTGELFFGEGSRLTVL.

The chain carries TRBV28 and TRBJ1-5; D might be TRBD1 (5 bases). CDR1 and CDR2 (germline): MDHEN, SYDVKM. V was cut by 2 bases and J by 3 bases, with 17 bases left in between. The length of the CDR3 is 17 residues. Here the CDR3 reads CASSLTWTRANNQPQHF. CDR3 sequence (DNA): TGTGCCAGCAGTTTAACCTGGACCAGGGCCAACAATCAGCCCCAGCATTTT.

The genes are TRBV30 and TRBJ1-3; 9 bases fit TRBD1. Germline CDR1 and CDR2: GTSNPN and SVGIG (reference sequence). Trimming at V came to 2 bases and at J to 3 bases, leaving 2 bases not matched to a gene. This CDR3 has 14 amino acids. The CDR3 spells CAWSTGGGGNTIYF. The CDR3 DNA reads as TGTGCCTGGAGTACAGGGGGCGGTGGAAACACCATATATTTT.

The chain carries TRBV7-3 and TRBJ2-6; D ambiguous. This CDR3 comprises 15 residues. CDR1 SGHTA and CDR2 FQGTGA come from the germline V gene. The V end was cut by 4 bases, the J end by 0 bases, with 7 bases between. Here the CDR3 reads CASSSVASGANVLTF. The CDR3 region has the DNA TGTGCCAGCAGCTCCGTTGCCTCTGGGGCCAACGTCCTGACTTTC.

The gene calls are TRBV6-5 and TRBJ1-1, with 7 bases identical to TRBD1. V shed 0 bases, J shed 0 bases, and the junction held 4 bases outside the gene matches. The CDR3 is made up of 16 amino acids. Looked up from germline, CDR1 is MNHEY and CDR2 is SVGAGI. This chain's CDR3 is CASSYSTGSMNTEAFF. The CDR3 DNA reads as TGTGCCAGCAGTTACTCGACAGGGAGTATGAACACTGAAGCTTTCTTT.

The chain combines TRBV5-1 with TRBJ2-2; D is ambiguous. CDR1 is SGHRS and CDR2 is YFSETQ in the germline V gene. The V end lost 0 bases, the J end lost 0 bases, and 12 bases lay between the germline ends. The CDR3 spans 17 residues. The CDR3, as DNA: TGCGCCAGCAGCTTGGAGCCCAGGCAACCGAACACCGGGGAGCTGTTTTTT. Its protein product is CASSLEPRQPNTGELFF. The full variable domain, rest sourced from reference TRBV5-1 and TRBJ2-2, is KAGVTQTPRYLIKTRGQQVTLSCSPISGHRSVSWYQQTPGQGLQFLFEYFSETQRNKGNFPGRFSGRQFSNSRSEMNVSTLELGDSALYLCASSLEPRQPNTGELFFGEGSRLTVL.

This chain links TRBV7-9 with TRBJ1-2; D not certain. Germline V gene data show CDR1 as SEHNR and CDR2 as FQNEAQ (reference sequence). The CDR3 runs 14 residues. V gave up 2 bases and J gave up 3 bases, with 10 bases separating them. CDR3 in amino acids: CASSLQGSDYGYTF. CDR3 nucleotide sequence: TGTGCCAGCAGCTTACAAGGGAGTGACTATGGCTACACCTTC. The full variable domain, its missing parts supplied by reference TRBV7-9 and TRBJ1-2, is DTGVSQNPRHKITKRGQNVTFRCDPISEHNRLYWYRQTLGQGPEFLTYFQNEAQLEKSRLLSDRFSAERPKGSFSTLEIQRTEQGDSAMYLCASSLQGSDYGYTFGSGTRLTVV.

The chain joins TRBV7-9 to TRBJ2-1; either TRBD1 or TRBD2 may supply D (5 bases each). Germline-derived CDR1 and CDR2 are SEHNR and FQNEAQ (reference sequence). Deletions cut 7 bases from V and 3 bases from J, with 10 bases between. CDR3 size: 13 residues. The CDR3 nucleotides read TGTGCCAGCAACCGGGACCACTACAATGAGCAGTTCTTC. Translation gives CASNRDHYNEQFF.

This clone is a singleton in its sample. The CDR3 region has the DNA TGCGCCAGCAGGGCGGGGGGCCAGCCCCAAGAGACCCAGTACTTC. It is translated as CASRAGGQPQETQYF. V gene TRBV5-1 combines with J gene TRBJ2-5; TRBD2 matches 8 bases. Germline assignment: CDR1 SGHRS and CDR2 YFSETQ. CDR3 length: 15 amino acids. Trimming took 5 bases from V and 1 from J; bases not matched to a gene: 7.

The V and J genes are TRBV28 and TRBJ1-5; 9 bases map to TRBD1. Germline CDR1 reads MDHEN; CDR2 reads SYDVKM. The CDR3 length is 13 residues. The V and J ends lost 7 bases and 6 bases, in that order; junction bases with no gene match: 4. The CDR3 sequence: CASTGQGGQPQHF. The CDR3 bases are TGTGCCAGCACGGGACAGGGTGGTCAGCCCCAGCATTTT.

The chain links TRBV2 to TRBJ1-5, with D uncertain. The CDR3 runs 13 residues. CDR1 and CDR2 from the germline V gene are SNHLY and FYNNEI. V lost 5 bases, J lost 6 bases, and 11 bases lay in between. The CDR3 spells CASSYEASQPQHF. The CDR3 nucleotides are TGTGCCAGCAGTTACGAAGCGAGTCAGCCCCAGCATTTT.

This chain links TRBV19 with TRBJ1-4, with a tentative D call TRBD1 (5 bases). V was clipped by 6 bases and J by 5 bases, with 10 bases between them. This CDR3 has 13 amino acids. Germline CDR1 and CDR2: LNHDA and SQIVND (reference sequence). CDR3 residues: CASRRGRNEKLFF. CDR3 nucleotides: TGTGCCAGTAGGAGGGGACGAAATGAAAAACTGTTTTTT.

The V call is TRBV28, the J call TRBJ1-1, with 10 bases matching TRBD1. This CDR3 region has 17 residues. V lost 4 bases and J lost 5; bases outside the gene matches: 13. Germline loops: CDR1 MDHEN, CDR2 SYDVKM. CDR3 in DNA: TGTGCCAGCAGTTCTGTCCGACAGGGGGCAAGGGTTACTGAAGCTTTCTTT. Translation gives CASSSVRQGARVTEAFF.